This T cell receptor (beta chain) was sequenced during a study of read filtering for tumor transcriptome and immune sequencing. Study in general: Fewer than 10 patients were R-ISS I, roughly 17 were R-ISS II, six or seven were R-ISS III. IR-seq gave about 3.5 to 10.27 million TCR reads per sample; RNA-seq gave roughly 80 to 1,300.

Molecular barcoded adaptors covering alpha/delta and beta/gamma chains were used on 400 to 450 ng RNA. TCRdb redid the calling of the reads with MiXCR, one entry per CDR3 protein. The table includes 43,000 or so distinct CDR3 sequences, about 20% detected once. Study-level findings and limits: Single-read clonotypes: roughly 81% of IR-seq clonotypes (roughly 3.2% of reads), 74.6% of RNA-seq clonotypes (roughly 49% of reads).

This clonotype was seen many times. No antigen is known for it. At the time of active disease, bone marrow was collected from every patient. Germline V lookup: CDR1 DFQATT, CDR2 SNEGSKA (reference sequence). Germline trimming cut 5 bases from V and 6 bases from J; bases unmatched to any gene: 8. This CDR3 comprises 15 residues. The receptor was derived from a donor aged 40 or older with multiple myeloma. The sample comprised a population of CD138-negative cells sorted from bone marrow. The gene calls are TRBV20-1 and TRBJ1-6; TRBD1 agrees at 9 bases. The CDR3 DNA reads as TGCAGTGCTGGGACAGGGCATTTTGGTAATTCACCCCTCCACTTT. This encodes CSAGTGHFGNSPLHF.